The 32 T cell receptor beta chains given below trace back to one sample, sequenced in a study of T cells in Graves' hyperthyroidism and ophthalmopathy. Amplification targeted TCR beta CDR3 regions from RNA transcripts. HTBI primers were employed in a first-round RT-PCR of the TCR CDR3. Each CDR3 protein gets one entry after TCRdb re-called the multiplex PCR reads with MiXCR. The data hold some 460,000 distinct CDR3 sequences, with 15% to 17% observed a single time. What was sequenced was blood. Receptors originate from a woman between 18 and 30 years old with Graves' hyperthyroidism.

V gene TRBV5-1 combines with J gene TRBJ2-1; the D is unclear. This CDR3 comprises 12 residues. Germline V gives CDR1 SGHRS, CDR2 YFSETQ. The V gene lost 5 bases and the J gene lost 10 bases, with 13 bases spanning the gap. The CDR3 DNA reads TGCGCCAGCAGTGGTTCGTCCGGGGAGCAGTTCTTC. Protein: CASSGSSGEQFF.

This clonotype was seen a few times. V and J are TRBV20-1 and TRBJ2-3, with D unresolved. Trimming left V 6 bases short and J 5 bases short, with 15 bases between. Germline loops: CDR1 DFQATT, CDR2 SNEGSKA (reference sequence). The CDR3 is 13 amino acids. CDR3 region: CSAARVGIDTQYF. CDR3 nucleotides: TGCAGTGCCGCGAGAGTAGGGATAGATACGCAGTATTTT.

The CDR3 region has the DNA TGTGCCACCTCTATGCCCCCTTCCACAGATACGCAGTATTTT. Translated, it gives CATSMPPSTDTQYF. The chain is built from TRBV7-3 and TRBJ2-3; the D is unclear. The V end was cut by 10 bases, the J end by 2 bases, with 16 bases between. This CDR3 comprises 14 residues. Looked up from germline, CDR1 is SGHTA and CDR2 is FQGTGA.

This clonotype showed up just a few times. This sequence may be a read error, since a much larger clone differs from it by one base. This chain links TRBV5-1 with TRBJ2-7; TRBD2 is a possible D gene (5 bases). The V gene's germline CDR1 is SGHRS and CDR2 YFSETQ. This CDR3 contains 15 residues. The V end was cut by 2 bases, the J end by 1 base, with 13 bases between. CDR3 nucleotides: TGCGCCAGCAGCTTCCCCGGGATGGAGTCCTACGAGCAGTACTTC. Translation: CASSFPGMESYEQYF.

This clonotype was seen at least ten times. The chain joins TRBV2 to TRBJ2-3; 10 bases are a match to TRBD1. CDR1 SNHLY and CDR2 FYNNEI come from the germline V gene. The CDR3 is made up of 15 amino acids. V shed 4 bases and J 3 bases; nucleotides not matched to a gene: 4. The CDR3 protein is CASSGDRGWTDTQYF. CDR3 coding DNA: TGTGCCAGCAGTGGGGACAGGGGTTGGACAGATACGCAGTATTTT.

This clonotype was seen at least ten times. The rearrangement uses TRBV7-2 and TRBJ1-1; 8 bases match TRBD1. The V gene's germline CDR1 is SGHTA and CDR2 FQGNSA. V was clipped by 5 bases and J by 7 bases; unmatched bases: 6. The CDR3 has 13 amino acids. The CDR3 loop reads CASSGGQGGEAFF. The CDR3 nucleotides read TGTGCCAGCAGCGGAGGACAGGGCGGTGAAGCTTTCTTT.

This clonotype was found a few times. The chain carries TRBV6-6 and TRBJ2-1, with TRBD2 as a possible D gene (5 bases). The CDR3 has 15 residues. Germline values: CDR1 MNHNY, CDR2 SVGAGI (reference sequence). V lost 2 bases, J lost 2 bases, and 10 bases lay in between. The CDR3 DNA reads as TGTGCCAGCAGTTACGGGGAGATGCCCTACAATGAGCAGTTCTTC. Encoded protein: CASSYGEMPYNEQFF.

This clonotype was observed a few times. The J gene is TRBJ2-2, the V gene TRBV27; 10 bases fit TRBD2. The CDR3 runs to 17 residues. V shed 2 bases, J shed 6 bases, and the junction held 9 bases outside the gene matches. Germline V gives CDR1 MNHEY, CDR2 SMNVEV (reference sequence). CDR3: CASSLISGRAVAGELFF. In DNA form, the CDR3 reads TGTGCCAGCAGTTTAATAAGCGGGAGGGCTGTCGCCGGGGAGCTGTTTTTT.

The rearrangement uses TRBV6-1 and TRBJ2-3; D might be TRBD2 (5 bases). The CDR3 covers 11 residues. Per the germline V gene, CDR1 is MNHNS and CDR2 is SASEGT. V was cut by 5 bases and J by 14 bases, with 14 bases left in between. This chain's CDR3 is CASSYTGMVYF. In nucleotides, the CDR3 is TGTGCCAGCAGTTATACCGGGATGGTGTATTTT.

This clonotype was seen repeatedly, ten times or more. The J gene is TRBJ1-2, the V gene TRBV20-1, with 10 bases identical to TRBD1. J lost 9 bases, V lost 5 bases, and 24 bases had no gene match. Germline loops: CDR1 DFQATT, CDR2 SNEGSKA (reference sequence). The CDR3 is made up of 18 amino acids. In DNA form, the CDR3 reads TGCAGTGCTCTCCTCCCGACAGGGGGCGTAGCTATAGGCCTCCGCTACACCTTC. This encodes CSALLPTGGVAIGLRYTF.

This clonotype was seen ten or more times. The chain employs TRBV5-1 and TRBJ2-3, with 7 bases identical to TRBD2. Germline V lookup: CDR1 SGHRS, CDR2 YFSETQ. There are 15 residues in the CDR3. Trimming took 1 base from V and 1 from J; bases not matched to a gene: 3. This CDR3 reads CASSLRTSGTDTQYF. CDR3 bases: TGCGCCAGCAGCTTGCGTACTAGCGGCACAGATACGCAGTATTTT.

This clonotype was counted ten times or more. The genes are TRBV20-1 and TRBJ2-3; D call uncertain. Trimming cost V 2 bases and J 6 bases, with 12 bases left between them. CDR1 and CDR2 (germline): DFQATT, SNEGSKA (reference sequence). The CDR3 spans 13 residues. Written as DNA, the CDR3 is TGCAGTGCTAGAAAGTGGTCAGGCGATACGCAGTATTTT. It yields the protein CSARKWSGDTQYF.

The CDR3: CAKKRDTQYF. The DNA for the CDR3 is TGTGCCAAAAAACGGGATACGCAGTATTTT. The J gene is TRBJ2-3, the V gene TRBV2; D uncertain. The V gene lost 10 bases and the J gene lost 6 bases, with 8 bases spanning the gap. Looked up from germline, CDR1 is SNHLY and CDR2 is FYNNEI. This CDR3 region has 10 residues.

This clonotype was seen a few times. The chain links TRBV6-5 to TRBJ2-6; TRBD2 matches 11 bases. Germline V CDR1 and CDR2: MNHEY, SVGAGI. The CDR3 covers 21 residues. The V segment lost 0 bases and the J segment 0 bases; nucleotides outside the gene matches: 10. The CDR3 sequence is CASSYSKGMGLAVSGANVLTF. The CDR3, as DNA: TGTGCCAGCAGTTACTCGAAGGGTATGGGACTAGCGGTCTCTGGGGCCAACGTCCTGACTTTC.

This clonotype was observed at least ten times. The gene calls are TRBV28 and TRBJ2-7; D is unclear. Germline loops: CDR1 MDHEN, CDR2 SYDVKM. CDR3 length: 11 amino acids. Trimming cost V 5 bases and J 4 bases, with 6 bases left between them. The CDR3 DNA reads as TGTGCCAGCAGTCGTTTTTACGAGCAGTACTTC. It is translated as CASSRFYEQYF.

The rearrangement uses TRBV4-1 and TRBJ1-2; D may be TRBD1 (6 bases). The germline CDR1 and CDR2 sequences are MGHRA and YSYEKL. Deletions cut 3 bases from V and 5 bases from J, with 10 bases between. CDR3 size: 13 residues. Here the CDR3 reads CASSHPGHYGYTF. Written as DNA, the CDR3 is TGCGCCAGCAGCCACCCGGGACATTATGGCTACACCTTC.

This clonotype turned up a few times. J is TRBJ1-4 and V is TRBV28; D not certain. Trimming cost V 3 bases and J 4 bases, with 12 bases left between them. Germline CDR1 reads MDHEN; CDR2 reads SYDVKM. The CDR3 covers 15 residues. CDR3 protein: CASSLDPQDNEKLFF. CDR3 DNA sequence: TGTGCCAGCAGTTTGGACCCGCAGGATAATGAAAAACTGTTTTTT.

CDR3 sequence (DNA): TGTGCCAGTTGGGCTTGGGAGACCCAGTACTTC. This sequence encodes CASWAWETQYF. The chain employs TRBV6-1 and TRBJ2-5, with D uncertain. CDR3 length: 11 residues. Germline CDR1 is MNHNS and CDR2 is SASEGT. Trimming took 9 bases from V and 5 from J, leaving 10 bases between them.

This clonotype was counted at least ten times. CDR3 in amino acids: CASSLGQEYNEQFF. The CDR3 bases are TGCGCCAGCAGCTTGGGGCAGGAATACAATGAGCAGTTCTTC. The chain joins TRBV5-1 to TRBJ2-1; D is unresolved. In germline, CDR1 is SGHRS, CDR2 YFSETQ. This CDR3 has 14 residues. Trimming cost V 0 bases and J 4 bases, with 8 bases left between them.

This clonotype has ten or more counts. The rearrangement links TRBV20-1 to TRBJ1-2, with 8 bases aligning to TRBD1. The germline V gene has CDR1 DFQATT and CDR2 SNEGSKA (reference sequence). The CDR3 is 16 amino acids. Germline trimming cut 1 base from V and 0 bases from J; bases unmatched to any gene: 7. The CDR3 DNA reads TGCAGTGCTAGAGTTCCAGGGGGCCTCACTAACTATGGCTACACCTTC. Its translation: CSARVPGGLTNYGYTF.

The chain combines TRBV2 with TRBJ2-5, with TRBD2 matching 7 bases. The CDR3 is 14 residues long. Germline V gene data show CDR1 as SNHLY and CDR2 as FYNNEI. V gave up 4 bases and J gave up 4 bases; unmatched junction bases: 6. Here the CDR3 DNA reads TGTGCCAGCAGTGTCGGGAGGCCCGGAGAGACCCAGTACTTC. It codes for CASSVGRPGETQYF.

This clonotype was seen at least ten times. This chain joins TRBV20-1 and TRBJ2-7, with TRBD1 as a possible D gene (7 bases). V gave up 2 bases and J gave up 5 bases, with 16 bases separating them. The CDR3 is 14 amino acids. Germline V gives CDR1 DFQATT, CDR2 SNEGSKA (reference sequence). The CDR3: CSARRRGPNHEQYF. The DNA for the CDR3 is TGCAGTGCTAGAAGGAGGGGGCCTAACCACGAGCAGTACTTC.

In its sample, this clonotype was seen a few times. The gene calls are TRBV7-2 and TRBJ2-5; D is possibly TRBD2 (6 bases). The germline CDR1 and CDR2 sequences are SGHTA and FQGNSA. Trimming shortened V by 5 bases and J by 0 bases, and 22 bases separated the two germline ends. The CDR3 loop spans 18 amino acids. The CDR3 is CASSPGPGRLGNQETQYF. The CDR3, as DNA: TGTGCCAGCAGCCCGGGGCCTGGGAGGCTCGGAAACCAAGAGACCCAGTACTTC.

The genes are TRBV30 and TRBJ1-1, with D possibly being TRBD1 (5 bases). V dropped 3 bases and J dropped 1 base, with 9 bases sitting between them. From germline, CDR1 is GTSNPN and CDR2 SVGIG (reference sequence). The CDR3 has 13 amino acids. The CDR3 DNA is TGTGCCTGGAGCCGACAGCCGAACACTGAAGCTTTCTTT. Protein sequence: CAWSRQPNTEAFF.

The V call is TRBV27, the J call TRBJ2-7; D call uncertain. Germline V gene sequence: CDR1 MNHEY, CDR2 SMNVEV (reference sequence). The CDR3 has 13 amino acids. Deletions cut 6 bases from V and 6 bases from J, with 15 bases between. CDR3 bases: TGTGCCAGCAGCCGAAAATCCTTCCTCGAGCAGTACTTC. Its protein product is CASSRKSFLEQYF.

This clonotype was found a few times. An end of the junction differs from the germline gene, which may be a read error. The chain joins TRBV2 to TRBJ2-1; D remains ambiguous. This CDR3 spans 12 amino acids. Germline V gene data show CDR1 as SNHLY and CDR2 as FYNNEI. CDR3 in amino acids: CASSFNHGWTIF. DNA for the CDR3: TGTGCCAGCAGTTTCAACCATGGTTGGACCATCTTC.

This clonotype was detected many times. The chain links TRBV4-2 to TRBJ2-7; 10 bases are shared with TRBD2. Germline-derived CDR1 and CDR2 are LGHNA and YNFKEQ. V was clipped by 0 bases and J by 6 bases; unmatched bases: 5. The CDR3 length is 15 residues. CDR3: CASSQERAGGGEQYF. The CDR3 region has the DNA TGTGCCAGCAGCCAAGAAAGAGCGGGGGGGGGCGAGCAGTACTTC.

This chain uses TRBV7-3 with TRBJ2-5; D ambiguous. CDR1 and CDR2 from the germline V gene are SGHTA and FQGTGA. The CDR3 totals 13 residues. V gave up 2 bases and J gave up 4 bases, with 8 bases separating them. The CDR3 is CASSLVPSETQYF. CDR3 DNA sequence: TGTGCCAGCAGCTTAGTCCCCTCAGAGACCCAGTACTTC.

V and J are TRBV3-1 and TRBJ1-3; D may be TRBD1 (5 bases). Germline loops: CDR1 LGHDT, CDR2 YNNKEL (reference sequence). CDR3 size: 15 residues. The V end lost 3 bases, the J end lost 0 bases, and 9 bases lay between the germline ends. The CDR3 DNA reads TGTGCCAGCAGCCAGGGACTCCCCTCTGGAAACACCATATATTTT. This translates into CASSQGLPSGNTIYF.

This clonotype was observed a handful of times. This chain links TRBV19 with TRBJ1-2, with D uncertain. The CDR3 has 14 amino acids. V gave up 3 bases and J gave up 4 bases, with 12 bases separating them. CDR1 and CDR2 from the germline V gene are LNHDA and SQIVND (reference sequence). The CDR3 DNA reads TGTGCCAGTAGTATCCCACCTGGAATCTATGGCTACACCTTC. As protein: CASSIPPGIYGYTF. The full variable domain, its missing parts supplied by reference TRBV19 and TRBJ1-2, is DGGITQSPKYLFRKEGQNVTLSCEQNLNHDAMYWYRQDPGQGLRLIYYSQIVNDFQKGDIAEGYSVSREKKESFPLTVTSAQKNPTAFYLCASSIPPGIYGYTFGSGTRLTVV.

This clonotype occurred a few times. The genes are TRBV4-2 and TRBJ2-5, with a tentative D call TRBD2 (6 bases). Trimming stripped 1 base from V and 5 bases from J, with 11 bases between. The CDR3 runs 14 residues. CDR1 is LGHNA and CDR2 is YNFKEQ in the germline V gene. This CDR3 is CASSQGGGSETQYF. The CDR3 DNA is TGTGCCAGCAGCCAAGGTGGGGGGTCTGAGACCCAGTACTTC.

This clonotype was found many times. The junction and the germline gene differ at one end; a read error may be behind it. This chain joins TRBV7-7 and TRBJ2-2, with 9 bases identical to TRBD1. Germline V gene lookup returns CDR1 SSHAT and CDR2 FNYEAQ (reference sequence). The CDR3 extends over 17 amino acids. The CDR3 nucleotides read TGTGCTAGCAGCTTCCAATTGGACAGGGGACGAGCCGGGGAGCTGTTTTTT. Translation gives CASSFQLDRGRAGELFF.